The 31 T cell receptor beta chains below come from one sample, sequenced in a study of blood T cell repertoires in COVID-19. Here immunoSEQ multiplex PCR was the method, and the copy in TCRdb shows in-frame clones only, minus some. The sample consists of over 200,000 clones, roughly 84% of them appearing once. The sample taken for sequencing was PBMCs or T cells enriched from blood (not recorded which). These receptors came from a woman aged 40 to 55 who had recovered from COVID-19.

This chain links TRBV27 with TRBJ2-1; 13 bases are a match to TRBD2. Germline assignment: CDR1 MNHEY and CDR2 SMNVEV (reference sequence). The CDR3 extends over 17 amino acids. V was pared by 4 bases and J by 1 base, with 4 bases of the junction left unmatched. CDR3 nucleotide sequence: TGTGCCAGCAGTTCCGGGACTAGCGGGAATTCCTACAATGAGCAGTTCTTC. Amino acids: CASSSGTSGNSYNEQFF.

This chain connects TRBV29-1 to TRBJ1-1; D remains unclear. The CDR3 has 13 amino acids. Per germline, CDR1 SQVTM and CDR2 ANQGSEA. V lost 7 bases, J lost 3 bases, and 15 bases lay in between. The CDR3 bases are TGCAGCGCCTACGATCCCCGGGACACTGAAGCTTTCTTT. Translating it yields CSAYDPRDTEAFF.

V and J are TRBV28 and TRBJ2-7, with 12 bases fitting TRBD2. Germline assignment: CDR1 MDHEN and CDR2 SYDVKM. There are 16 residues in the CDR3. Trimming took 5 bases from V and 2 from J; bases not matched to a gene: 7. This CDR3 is CASSGDWTSGTYEQYF. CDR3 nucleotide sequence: TGTGCCAGCAGTGGCGATTGGACTAGCGGGACCTACGAGCAGTACTTC.

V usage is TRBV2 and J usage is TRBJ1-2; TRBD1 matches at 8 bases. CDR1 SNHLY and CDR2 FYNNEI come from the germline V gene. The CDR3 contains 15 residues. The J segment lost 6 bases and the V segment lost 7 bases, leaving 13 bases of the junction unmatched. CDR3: CASTRNGQGGNGYTF. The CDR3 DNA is TGTGCCAGCACCAGAAACGGACAGGGTGGGAATGGCTACACCTTC. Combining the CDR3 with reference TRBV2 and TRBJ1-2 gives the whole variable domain EPEVTQTPSHQVTQMGQEVILRCVPISNHLYFYWYRQILGQKVEFLVSFYNNEISEKSEIFDDQFSVERPDGSNFTLKIRSTKLEDSAMYFCASTRNGQGGNGYTFGSGTRLTVV.

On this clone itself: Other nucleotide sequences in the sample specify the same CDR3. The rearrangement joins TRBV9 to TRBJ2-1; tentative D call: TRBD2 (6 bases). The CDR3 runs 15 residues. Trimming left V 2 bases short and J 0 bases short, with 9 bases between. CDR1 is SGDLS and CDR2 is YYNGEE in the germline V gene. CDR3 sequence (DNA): TGTGCCAGCAGCGTTAGCGGCTCCTCCTACAATGAGCAGTTCTTC. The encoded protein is CASSVSGSSYNEQFF.

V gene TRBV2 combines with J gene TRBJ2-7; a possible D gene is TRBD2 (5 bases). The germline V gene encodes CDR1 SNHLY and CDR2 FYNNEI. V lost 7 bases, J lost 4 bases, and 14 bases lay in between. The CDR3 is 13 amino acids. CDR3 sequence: CASTGWNGYEQYF. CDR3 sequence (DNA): TGTGCCAGCACGGGGTGGAATGGATACGAGCAGTACTTC.

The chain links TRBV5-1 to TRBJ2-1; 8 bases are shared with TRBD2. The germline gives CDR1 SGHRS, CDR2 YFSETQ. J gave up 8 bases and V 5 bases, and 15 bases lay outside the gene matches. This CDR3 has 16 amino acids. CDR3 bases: TGCGCCAGCAGACCTTTAACGGGAGGGCCTATCCATGAGCAGTTCTTC. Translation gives CASRPLTGGPIHEQFF.

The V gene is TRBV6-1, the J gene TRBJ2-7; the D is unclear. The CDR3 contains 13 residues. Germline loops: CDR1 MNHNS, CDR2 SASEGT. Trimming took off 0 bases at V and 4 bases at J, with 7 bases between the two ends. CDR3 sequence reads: CASSEAMRYEQYV. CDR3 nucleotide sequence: TGTGCCAGCAGTGAAGCCATGAGATACGAGCAGTACGTC.

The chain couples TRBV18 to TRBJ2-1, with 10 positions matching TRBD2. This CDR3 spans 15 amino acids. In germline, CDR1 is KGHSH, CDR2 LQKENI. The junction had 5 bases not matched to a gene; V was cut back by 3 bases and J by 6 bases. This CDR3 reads CASSPDLAGVNEQFF. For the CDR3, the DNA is TGTGCCAGCTCACCTGATCTAGCGGGAGTCAATGAGCAGTTCTTC. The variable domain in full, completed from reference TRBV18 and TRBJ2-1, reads NAGVMQNPRHLVRRRGQEARLRCSPMKGHSHVYWYRQLPEEGLKFMVYLQKENIIDESGMPKERFSAEFPKEGPSILRIQQVVRGDSAAYFCASSPDLAGVNEQFFGPGTRLTVL.

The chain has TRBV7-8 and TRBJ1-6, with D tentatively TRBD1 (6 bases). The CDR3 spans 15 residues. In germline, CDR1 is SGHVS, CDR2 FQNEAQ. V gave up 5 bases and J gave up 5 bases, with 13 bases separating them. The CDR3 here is CASSPRQANNSPLHF. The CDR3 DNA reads TGTGCCAGCAGCCCCAGACAGGCGAATAATTCACCCCTCCACTTT.

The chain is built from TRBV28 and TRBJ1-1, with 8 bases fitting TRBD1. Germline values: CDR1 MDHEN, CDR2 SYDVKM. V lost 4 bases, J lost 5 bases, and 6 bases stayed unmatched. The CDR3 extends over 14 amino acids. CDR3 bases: TGTGCCAGCAGTTCGGACAGGGCATTAACTGAAGCTTTCTTT. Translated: CASSSDRALTEAFF.

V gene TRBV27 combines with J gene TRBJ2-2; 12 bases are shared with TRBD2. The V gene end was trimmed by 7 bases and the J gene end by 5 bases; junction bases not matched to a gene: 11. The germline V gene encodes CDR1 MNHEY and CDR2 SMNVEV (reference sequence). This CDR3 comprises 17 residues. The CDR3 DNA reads TGTGCCAGCACCAGGGAGCTAGCGGGAGGGCCAACCGGGGAGCTGTTTTTT. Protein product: CASTRELAGGPTGELFF.

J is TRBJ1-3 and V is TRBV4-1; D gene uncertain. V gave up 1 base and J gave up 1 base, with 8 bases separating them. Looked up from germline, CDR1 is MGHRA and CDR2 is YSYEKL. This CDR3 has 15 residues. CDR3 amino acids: CASSQVHASGNTIYF. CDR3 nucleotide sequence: TGCGCCAGCAGCCAAGTACACGCATCTGGAAACACCATATATTTT.

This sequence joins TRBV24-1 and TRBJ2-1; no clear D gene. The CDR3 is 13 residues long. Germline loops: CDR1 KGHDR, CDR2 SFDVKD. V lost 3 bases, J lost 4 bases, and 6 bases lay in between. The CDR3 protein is CATSDVHYNEQFF. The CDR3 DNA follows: TGTGCCACCAGTGATGTACATTACAATGAGCAGTTCTTC.

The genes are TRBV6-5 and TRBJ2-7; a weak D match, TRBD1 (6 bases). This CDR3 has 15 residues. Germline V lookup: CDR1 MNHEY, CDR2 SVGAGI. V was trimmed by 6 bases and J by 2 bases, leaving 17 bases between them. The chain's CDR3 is CASRKNREMTYEQYF. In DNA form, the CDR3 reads TGTGCCAGCAGGAAGAACAGGGAAATGACCTACGAGCAGTACTTC.

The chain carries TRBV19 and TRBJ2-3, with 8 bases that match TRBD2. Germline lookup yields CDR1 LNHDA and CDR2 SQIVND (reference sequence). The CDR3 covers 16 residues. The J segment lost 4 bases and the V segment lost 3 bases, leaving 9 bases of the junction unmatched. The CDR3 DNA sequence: TGTGCCAGTAGTATTAGCGGGGCAGGATGGGCAGATACGCAGTATTTT. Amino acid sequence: CASSISGAGWADTQYF.

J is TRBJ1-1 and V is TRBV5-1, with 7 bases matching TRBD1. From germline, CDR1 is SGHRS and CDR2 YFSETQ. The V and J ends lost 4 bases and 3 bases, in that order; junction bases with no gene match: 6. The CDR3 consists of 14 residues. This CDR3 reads CASSTQGVDTEAFF. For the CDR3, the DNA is TGCGCCAGCAGCACCCAGGGGGTAGACACTGAAGCTTTCTTT.

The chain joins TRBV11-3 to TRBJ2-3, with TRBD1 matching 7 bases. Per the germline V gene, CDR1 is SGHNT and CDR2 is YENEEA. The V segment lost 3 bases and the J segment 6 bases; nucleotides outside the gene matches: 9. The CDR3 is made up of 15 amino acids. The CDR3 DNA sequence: TGTGCCAGCAGCTTGGGTGGACAGGAGGCCGATACGCAGTATTTT. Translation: CASSLGGQEADTQYF. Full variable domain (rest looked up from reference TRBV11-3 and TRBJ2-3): EAGVVQSPRYKIIEKKQPVAFWCNPISGHNTLYWYLQNLGQGPELLIRYENEEAVDDSQLPKDRFSAERLKGVDSTLKIQPAELGDSAVYLCASSLGGQEADTQYFGPGTRLTVL.

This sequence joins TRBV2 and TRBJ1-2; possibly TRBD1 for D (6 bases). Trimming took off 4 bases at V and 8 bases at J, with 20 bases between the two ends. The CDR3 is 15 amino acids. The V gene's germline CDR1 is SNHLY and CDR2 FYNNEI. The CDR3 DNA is TGTGCCAGCAGTGGGGCCTCTGCGGGGGCTGGCGGCTACACCTTC. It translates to CASSGASAGAGGYTF.

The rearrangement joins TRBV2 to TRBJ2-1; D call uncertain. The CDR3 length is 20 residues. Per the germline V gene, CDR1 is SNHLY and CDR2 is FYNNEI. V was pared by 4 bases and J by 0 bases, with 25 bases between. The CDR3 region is CASSGGYGERKTSSYNEQFF. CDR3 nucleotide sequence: TGTGCCAGCAGTGGCGGTTATGGCGAACGAAAAACAAGCTCCTACAATGAGCAGTTCTTC.

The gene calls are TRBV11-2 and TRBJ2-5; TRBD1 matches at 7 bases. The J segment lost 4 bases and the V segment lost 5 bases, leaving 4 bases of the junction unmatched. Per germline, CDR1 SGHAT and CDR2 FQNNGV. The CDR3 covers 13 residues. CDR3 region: CASSQRQGETQYF. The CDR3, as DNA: TGTGCCAGCAGCCAAAGACAGGGAGAGACCCAGTACTTC. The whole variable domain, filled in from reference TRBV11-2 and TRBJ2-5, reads EAGVAQSPRYKIIEKRQSVAFWCNPISGHATLYWYQQILGQGPKLLIQFQNNGVVDDSQLPKDRFSAERLKGVDSTLKIQPAKLEDSAVYLCASSQRQGETQYFGPGTRLLVL.

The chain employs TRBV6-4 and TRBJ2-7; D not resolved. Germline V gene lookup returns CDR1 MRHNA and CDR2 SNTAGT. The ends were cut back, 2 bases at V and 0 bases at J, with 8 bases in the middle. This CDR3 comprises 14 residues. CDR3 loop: CASSDAPSSYEQYF. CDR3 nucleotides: TGTGCCAGCAGTGACGCGCCGAGCTCCTACGAGCAGTACTTC.

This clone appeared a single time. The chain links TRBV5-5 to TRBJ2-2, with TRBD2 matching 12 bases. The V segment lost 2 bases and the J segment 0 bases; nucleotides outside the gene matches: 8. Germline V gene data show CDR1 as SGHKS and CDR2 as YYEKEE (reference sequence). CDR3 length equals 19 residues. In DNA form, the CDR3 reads TGTGCCAGCAGCTTTTTCACTAGCGGGAGGTCCGCGAACACCGGGGAGCTGTTTTTT. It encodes CASSFFTSGRSANTGELFF.

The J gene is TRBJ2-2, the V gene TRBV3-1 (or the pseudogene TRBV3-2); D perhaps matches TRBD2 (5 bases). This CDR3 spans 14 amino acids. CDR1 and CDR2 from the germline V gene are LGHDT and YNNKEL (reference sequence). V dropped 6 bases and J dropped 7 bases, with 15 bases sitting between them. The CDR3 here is CASRLEGWDGELFF. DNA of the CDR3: TGTGCCAGCAGACTAGAAGGGTGGGACGGGGAGCTGTTTTTT.

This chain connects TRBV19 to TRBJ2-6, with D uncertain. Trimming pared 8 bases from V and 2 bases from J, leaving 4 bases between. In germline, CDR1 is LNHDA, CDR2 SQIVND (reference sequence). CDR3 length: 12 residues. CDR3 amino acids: CASEAGANVLTF. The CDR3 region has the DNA TGTGCCAGTGAGGCTGGGGCCAACGTCCTGACTTTC.

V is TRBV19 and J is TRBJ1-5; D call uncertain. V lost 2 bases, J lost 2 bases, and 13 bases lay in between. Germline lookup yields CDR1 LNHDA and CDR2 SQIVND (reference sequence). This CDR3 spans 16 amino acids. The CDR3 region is CASSITAEEGNQPQHF. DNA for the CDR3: TGTGCCAGTAGTATAACGGCCGAAGAGGGCAATCAGCCCCAGCATTTT.

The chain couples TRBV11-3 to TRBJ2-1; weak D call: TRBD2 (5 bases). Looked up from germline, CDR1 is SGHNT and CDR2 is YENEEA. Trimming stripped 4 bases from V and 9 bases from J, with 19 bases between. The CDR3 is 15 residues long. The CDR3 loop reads CASSSLGRLFVEQFF. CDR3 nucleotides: TGTGCCAGCAGCTCATTGGGGAGATTATTTGTTGAGCAGTTCTTC.

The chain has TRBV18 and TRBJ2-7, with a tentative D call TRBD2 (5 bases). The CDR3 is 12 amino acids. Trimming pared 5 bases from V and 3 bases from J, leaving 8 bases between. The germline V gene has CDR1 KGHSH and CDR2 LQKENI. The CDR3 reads CASSIAGYEQYF. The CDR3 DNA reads TGTGCCAGCTCAATCGCGGGCTACGAGCAGTACTTC.

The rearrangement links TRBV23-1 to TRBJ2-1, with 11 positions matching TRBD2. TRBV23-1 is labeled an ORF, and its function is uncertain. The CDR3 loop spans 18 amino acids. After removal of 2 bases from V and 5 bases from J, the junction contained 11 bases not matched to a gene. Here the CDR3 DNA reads TGCGCCAGCAGTCAAACAGACTCGGGACTAGCGGAGCACAATGAGCAGTTCTTC. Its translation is CASSQTDSGLAEHNEQFF.

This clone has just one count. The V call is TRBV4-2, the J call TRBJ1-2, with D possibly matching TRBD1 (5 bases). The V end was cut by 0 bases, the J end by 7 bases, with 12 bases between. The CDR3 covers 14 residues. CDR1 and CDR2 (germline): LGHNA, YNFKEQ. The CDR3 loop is CASSQEWGGGGYTF. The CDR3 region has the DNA TGTGCCAGCAGCCAAGAGTGGGGGGGTGGTGGCTACACCTTC.

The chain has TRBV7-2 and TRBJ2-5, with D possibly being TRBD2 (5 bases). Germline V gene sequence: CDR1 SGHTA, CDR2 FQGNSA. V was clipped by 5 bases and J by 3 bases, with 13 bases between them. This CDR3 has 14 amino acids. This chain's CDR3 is CASSGRRTEETQYF. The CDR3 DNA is TGTGCCAGCAGCGGGCGGAGGACTGAAGAGACCCAGTACTTC.